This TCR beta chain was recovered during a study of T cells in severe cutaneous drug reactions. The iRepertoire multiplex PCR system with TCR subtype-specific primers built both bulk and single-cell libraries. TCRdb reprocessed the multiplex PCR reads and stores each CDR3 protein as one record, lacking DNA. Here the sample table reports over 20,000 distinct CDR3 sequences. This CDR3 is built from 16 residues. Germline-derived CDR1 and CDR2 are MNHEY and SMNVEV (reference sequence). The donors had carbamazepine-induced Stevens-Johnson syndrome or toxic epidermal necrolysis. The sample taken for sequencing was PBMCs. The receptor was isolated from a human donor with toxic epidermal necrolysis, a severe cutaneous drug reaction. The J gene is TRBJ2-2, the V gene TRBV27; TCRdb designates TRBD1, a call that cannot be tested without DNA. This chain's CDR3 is CASRSVTGQKAGELFF.